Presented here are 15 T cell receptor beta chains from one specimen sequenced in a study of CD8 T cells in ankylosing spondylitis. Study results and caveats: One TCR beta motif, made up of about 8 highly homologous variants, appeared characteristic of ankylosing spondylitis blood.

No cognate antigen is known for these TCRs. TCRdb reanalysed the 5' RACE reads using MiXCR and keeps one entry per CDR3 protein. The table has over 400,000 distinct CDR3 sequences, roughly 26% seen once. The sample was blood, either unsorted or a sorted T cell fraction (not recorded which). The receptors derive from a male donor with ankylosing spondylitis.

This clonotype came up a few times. In DNA, the CDR3 is TGCGCCAGCAGCTTCAGTCACGGGACTAGCGGTTACAATGAGCAGTTCTTC. Translated: CASSFSHGTSGYNEQFF. The chain employs TRBV5-1 and TRBJ2-1; TRBD2 matches at 11 bases. Germline CDR1 reads SGHRS; CDR2 reads YFSETQ. The CDR3 runs 17 residues. The trim removed 2 bases at V and 4 bases at J, leaving 8 bases unmatched.

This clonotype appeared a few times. The CDR3 nucleotides are TGTGCCAGCAGCCCAACTAAGGGAAGTACAGATACGCAGTATTTT. This encodes CASSPTKGSTDTQYF. The chain employs TRBV7-2 and TRBJ2-3; D ambiguous. V dropped 5 bases and J dropped 3 bases, with 15 bases sitting between them. In germline, CDR1 is SGHTA, CDR2 FQGNSA. The CDR3 totals 15 residues.

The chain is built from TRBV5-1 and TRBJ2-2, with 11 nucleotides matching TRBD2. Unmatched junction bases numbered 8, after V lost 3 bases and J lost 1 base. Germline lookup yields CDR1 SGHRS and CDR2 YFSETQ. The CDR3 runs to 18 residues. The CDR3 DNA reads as TGCGCCAGCAGCTATGGGACCGGGACTAGCGGGAACACCGGGGAGCTGTTTTTT. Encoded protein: CASSYGTGTSGNTGELFF.

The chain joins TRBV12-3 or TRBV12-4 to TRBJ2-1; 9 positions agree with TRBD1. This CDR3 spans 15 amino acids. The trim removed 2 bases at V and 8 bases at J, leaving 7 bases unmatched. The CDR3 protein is CASSLPGQGIDEQFF. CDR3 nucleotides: TGTGCCAGCAGTTTACCGGGACAGGGAATCGATGAGCAGTTCTTC.

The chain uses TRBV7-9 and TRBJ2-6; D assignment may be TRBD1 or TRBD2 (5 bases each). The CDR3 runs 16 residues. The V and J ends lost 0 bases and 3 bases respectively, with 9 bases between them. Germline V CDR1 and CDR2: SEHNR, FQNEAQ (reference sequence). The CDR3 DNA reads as TGTGCCAGCAGCTTAGCGTCAGGGAGTGGGGCCAACGTCCTGACTTTC. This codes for CASSLASGSGANVLTF.

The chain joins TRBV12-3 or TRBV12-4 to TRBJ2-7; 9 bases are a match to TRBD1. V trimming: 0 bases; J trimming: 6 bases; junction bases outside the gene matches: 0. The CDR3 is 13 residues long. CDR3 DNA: TGTGCCAGCAGTTTAGCGACAGGGGGCGAGCAGTACGTC. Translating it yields CASSLATGGEQYV.

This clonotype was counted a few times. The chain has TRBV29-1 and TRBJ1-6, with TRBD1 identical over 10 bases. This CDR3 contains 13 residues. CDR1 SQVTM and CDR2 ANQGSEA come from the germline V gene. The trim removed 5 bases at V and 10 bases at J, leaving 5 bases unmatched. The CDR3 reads CSVQTGGESPLHF. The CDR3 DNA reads TGCAGCGTTCAGACAGGGGGCGAGTCACCCCTCCACTTT. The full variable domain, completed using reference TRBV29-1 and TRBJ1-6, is SAVISQKPSRDICQRGTSLTIQCQVDSQVTMMFWYRQQPGQSLTLIATANQGSEATYESGFVIDKFPISRPNLTFSTLTVSNMSPEDSSIYLCSVQTGGESPLHFGNGTRLTVT.

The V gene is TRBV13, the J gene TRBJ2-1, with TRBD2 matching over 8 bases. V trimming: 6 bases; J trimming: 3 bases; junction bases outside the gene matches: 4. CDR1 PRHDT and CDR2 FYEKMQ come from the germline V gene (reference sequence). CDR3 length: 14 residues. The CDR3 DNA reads TGTGCCAGCAGTCGCCGGGGGGGCTACAATGAGCAGTTCTTC. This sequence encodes CASSRRGGYNEQFF.

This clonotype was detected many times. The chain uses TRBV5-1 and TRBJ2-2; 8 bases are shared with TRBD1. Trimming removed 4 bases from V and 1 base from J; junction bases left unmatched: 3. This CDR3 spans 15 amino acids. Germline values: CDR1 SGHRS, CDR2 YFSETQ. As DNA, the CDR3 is TGCGCCAGCAGCCGGGGACAGGAGAACACCGGGGAGCTGTTTTTT. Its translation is CASSRGQENTGELFF.

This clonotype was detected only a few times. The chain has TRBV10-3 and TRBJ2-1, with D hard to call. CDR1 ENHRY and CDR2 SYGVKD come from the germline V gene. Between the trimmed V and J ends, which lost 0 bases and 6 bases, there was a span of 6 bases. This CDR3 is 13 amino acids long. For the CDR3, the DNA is TGTGCCATCAGTGAGTCGACCTTCAATGAGCAGTTCTTC. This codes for CAISESTFNEQFF.

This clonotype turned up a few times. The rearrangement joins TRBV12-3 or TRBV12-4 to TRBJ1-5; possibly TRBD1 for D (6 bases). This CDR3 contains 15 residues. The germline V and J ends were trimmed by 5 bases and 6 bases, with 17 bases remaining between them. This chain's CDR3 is CASSDTRGAGQPQHF. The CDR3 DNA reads TGTGCCAGCAGTGATACACGGGGGGCAGGTCAGCCCCAGCATTTT.

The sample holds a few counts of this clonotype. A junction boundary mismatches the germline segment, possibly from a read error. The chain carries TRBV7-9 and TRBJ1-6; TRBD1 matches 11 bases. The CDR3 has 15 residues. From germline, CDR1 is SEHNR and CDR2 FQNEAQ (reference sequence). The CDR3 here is CASSGTGGYNLPLHF. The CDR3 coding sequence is TGTGCCAGCAGCGGGACAGGGGGGTATAATTTACCCCTCCACTTT.

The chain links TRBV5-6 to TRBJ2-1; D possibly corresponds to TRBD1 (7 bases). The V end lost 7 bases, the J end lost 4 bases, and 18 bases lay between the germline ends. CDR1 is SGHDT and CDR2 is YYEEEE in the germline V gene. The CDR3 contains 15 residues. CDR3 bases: TGTGCCAGCGCGGGACAGATACTTTCATACAATGAGCAGTTCTTC. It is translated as CASAGQILSYNEQFF.

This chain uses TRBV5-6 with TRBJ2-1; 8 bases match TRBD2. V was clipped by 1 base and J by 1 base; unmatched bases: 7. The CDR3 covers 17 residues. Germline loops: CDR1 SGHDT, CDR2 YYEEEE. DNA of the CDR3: TGTGCCAGCAGCTTGTGGCATAGCGGGGATTCCTACAATGAGCAGTTCTTC. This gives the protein CASSLWHSGDSYNEQFF.

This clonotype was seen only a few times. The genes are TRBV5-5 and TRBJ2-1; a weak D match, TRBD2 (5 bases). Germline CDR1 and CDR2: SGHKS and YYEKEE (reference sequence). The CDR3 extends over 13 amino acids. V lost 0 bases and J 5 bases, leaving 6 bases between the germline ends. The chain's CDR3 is CASSLGTDNEQFF. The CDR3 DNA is TGTGCCAGCAGCTTGGGGACTGACAATGAGCAGTTCTTC.